This TCR beta chain was recorded in a study of CD8 T cells in acute hepatitis C reinfection. Profiling relied on immunoSEQ multiplex PCR, and the TCRdb table lists in-frame clones only, not all of them. The sample includes 1,000 or so clones, around two thirds of them seen just once. The time point was: acute HCV infection, within 168 days of estimated infection date. Hepatitis C virus-specific T cells were sequenced directly ex vivo without in vitro expansion. Every 3 months, donors from a Montreal cohort of people who inject drugs were followed. HCV-specific cells were stained with NS3 1073-1081 tetramer. Cells were stained for CD3, CD8 and CD45RO, excluding dead cells. Study-wide findings and caveats: TRBV04 and TRBV06 were preferentially used in all groups, not explained by naive pool overrepresentation.

With 0 bases removed from V and 2 bases from J, the gap between germline ends came to 14 bases. The CDR3 covers 16 residues. Germline V gene data show CDR1 as LGHNA and CDR2 as YNFKEQ. The chain joins TRBV4-2 to TRBJ2-7, with D perhaps TRBD1 or TRBD2 (6 bases each). The starting material was HCV NS3-1073 tetramer-sorted CD8+ T cells from PBMCs, obtained during acute infection. This TCR came from a woman in her late teens or twenties who spontaneously cleared hepatitis C infection. CDR3 in amino acids: CASSQEGGGAPYEQYF. CDR3 DNA: TGTGCCAGCAGCCAAGAGGGGGGCGGGGCCCCCTACGAGCAGTACTTC.